This is a list of T cell receptor beta chains from one sample in a study of T cells in Graves' hyperthyroidism and ophthalmopathy. TCRdb re-called the multiplex PCR reads through MiXCR, storing one row per CDR3 protein. This sample carries 200,000 to 250,000 distinct CDR3 sequences, around 19% of them seen once, and the ten largest clones take about 45%. Sample: blood. These receptors all stem from a man aged 35-49 years with Graves' hyperthyroidism. Both conserved end residues are part of each CDR3. A D gene is named only where the DNA matches it firmly. Clone sizes are given selectively: once, few, many, or a class where the clone is expanded.

clone size: many
D gene: -
J gene: TRBJ1-1
V gene: TRBV12-3/TRBV12-4
CDR3 protein: CASSQGQTEAFF
CDR3 DNA: TGTGCCAGCAGCCAAGGACAGACTGAAGCTTTCTTT

clone size: many
D gene: TRBD2
J gene: TRBJ2-1
V gene: TRBV7-2
CDR3 protein: CASSWGGASGYNEQFF
CDR3 DNA: TGTGCCAGCAGCTGGGGTGGGGCTAGCGGCTACAATGAGCAGTTCTTC

clone size: many
D gene: TRBD1
J gene: TRBJ2-7
V gene: TRBV20-1
CDR3 protein: CSASRLDRGLSEQYF
CDR3 DNA: TGCAGTGCTAGTCGGCTGGACAGGGGGCTTAGCGAGCAGTACTTC

clone size: many
D gene: -
J gene: TRBJ2-5
V gene: TRBV7-3
CDR3 protein: CASSQDSLQETQYF
CDR3 DNA: TGTGCCAGCAGCCAGGACAGCCTTCAAGAGACCCAGTACTTC

clone size: few
D gene: TRBD2
J gene: TRBJ2-5
V gene: TRBV29-1
CDR3 protein: CSVERPSGTTQYF
CDR3 DNA: TGCAGCGTTGAGAGGCCTAGCGGAACTACCCAGTACTTC

clone size: few
D gene: -
J gene: TRBJ2-1
V gene: TRBV16
CDR3 protein: CASSQEGWYNEQFF
CDR3 DNA: TGTGCCAGCAGCCAAGAGGGCTGGTACAATGAGCAGTTCTTC

clone size: many
D gene: -
J gene: TRBJ2-2
V gene: TRBV11-2
CDR3 protein: CASSDRGRRITGELFF
CDR3 DNA: TGTGCCAGCAGCGATCGTGGACGGCGAATCACCGGGGAGCTGTTTTTT

clone size: many
D gene: -
J gene: TRBJ1-1
V gene: TRBV9
CDR3 protein: CASSVTAGTNTEAFF
CDR3 DNA: TGTGCCAGCAGCGTGACGGCCGGGACCAACACTGAAGCTTTCTTT

clone size: many
D gene: -
J gene: TRBJ1-1
V gene: TRBV6-1
CDR3 protein: CASSTHRGSNTEAFF
CDR3 DNA: TGTGCCAGCAGTACCCACAGAGGTAGCAACACTGAAGCTTTCTTT

clone size: many
D gene: -
J gene: TRBJ1-2
V gene: TRBV2
CDR3 protein: CASSDVAGYGYTF
CDR3 DNA: TGTGCCAGCAGTGATGTGGCGGGCTATGGCTACACCTTC

clone size: many
D gene: TRBD1
J gene: TRBJ1-6
V gene: TRBV5-1
CDR3 protein: CASSSQGQGGSPLHF
CDR3 DNA: TGCGCCAGCAGCTCCCAGGGACAGGGAGGCTCACCCCTCCACTTT

clone size: few
D gene: TRBD1
J gene: TRBJ1-5
V gene: TRBV10-3
CDR3 protein: CAISADRVNQPQHF
CDR3 DNA: TGTGCCATCAGTGCGGACAGGGTAAATCAGCCCCAGCATTTT

clone size: -
D gene: TRBD1
J gene: TRBJ1-2
V gene: TRBV28
CDR3 protein: CASSDRGDGYTF
CDR3 DNA: TGTGCCAGCAGTGACAGGGGTGATGGCTACACCTTC

clone size: -
D gene: -
J gene: TRBJ1-1
V gene: TRBV4-2
CDR3 protein: CASSQLEATMNTEAFF
CDR3 DNA: TGTGCCAGCAGCCAATTAGAGGCAACGATGAACACTGAAGCTTTCTTT

clone size: -
D gene: -
J gene: TRBJ2-7
V gene: TRBV19
CDR3 protein: CASRPGRLSDEQYF
CDR3 DNA: TGTGCCAGTAGGCCGGGACGGTTGTCGGACGAGCAGTACTTC

clone size: many
D gene: TRBD1
J gene: TRBJ1-6
V gene: TRBV20-1
CDR3 protein: CSASGGQYNNSPLHF
CDR3 DNA: TGCAGTGCTAGTGGGGGACAGTACAATAATTCACCCCTCCACTTT

clone size: -
D gene: TRBD1
J gene: TRBJ2-3
V gene: TRBV14
CDR3 protein: CASSQEWTGRISTDTQYF
CDR3 DNA: TGTGCCAGCAGCCAGGAATGGACAGGGCGGATCAGCACAGATACGCAGTATTTT

clone size: many
D gene: -
J gene: TRBJ2-3
V gene: TRBV28
CDR3 protein: CASGQPTQYF
CDR3 DNA: TGTGCCAGTGGACAGCCGACGCAGTATTTT

clone size: few
D gene: TRBD1
J gene: TRBJ2-2
V gene: TRBV19
CDR3 protein: CASAGTVNTGELFF
CDR3 DNA: TGTGCCAGTGCCGGGACAGTGAACACCGGGGAGCTGTTTTTT

clone size: many
D gene: TRBD1
J gene: TRBJ1-1
V gene: TRBV28
CDR3 protein: CASTGQTQEDNTEAFF
CDR3 DNA: TGTGCCAGCACGGGACAGACTCAAGAGGACAACACTGAAGCTTTCTTT

clone size: many
D gene: TRBD1
J gene: TRBJ1-1
V gene: TRBV10-3
CDR3 protein: CAISADRLNTEAFF
CDR3 DNA: TGTGCCATCAGTGCGGACAGGCTGAACACTGAAGCTTTCTTT

clone size: few
D gene: -
J gene: TRBJ2-1
V gene: TRBV11-2
CDR3 protein: CASSLAGEAYNEQFF
CDR3 DNA: TGTGCCAGCAGCTTAGCAGGGGAAGCCTACAATGAGCAGTTCTTC

clone size: -
D gene: -
J gene: TRBJ2-1
V gene: TRBV2
CDR3 protein: CASSLRGSYNEQFF
CDR3 DNA: TGTGCCAGCAGTTTAAGAGGGTCCTACAATGAGCAGTTCTTC

clone size: many
D gene: -
J gene: TRBJ2-1
V gene: TRBV3-1
CDR3 protein: CASSSYRESYNEQFF
CDR3 DNA: TGTGCCAGCAGCTCTTACAGGGAATCCTACAATGAGCAGTTCTTC

clone size: -
D gene: TRBD2
J gene: TRBJ2-2
V gene: TRBV6-2/TRBV6-3
CDR3 protein: CASIRPSWGGDTGELFF
CDR3 DNA: TGTGCCAGCATCAGACCCAGCTGGGGGGGGGACACCGGGGAGCTGTTTTTT

clone size: many
D gene: TRBD1
J gene: TRBJ1-2
V gene: TRBV29-1
CDR3 protein: CSVSRDRSYGYTF
CDR3 DNA: TGCAGCGTCTCCCGGGACAGAAGCTATGGCTACACCTTC

clone size: many
D gene: TRBD2
J gene: TRBJ2-7
V gene: TRBV20-1
CDR3 protein: CSARDPSGGGLEQYF
CDR3 DNA: TGCAGTGCTAGAGACCCCAGTGGGGGGGGACTCGAGCAGTACTTC

clone size: many
D gene: -
J gene: TRBJ1-3
V gene: TRBV5-1
CDR3 protein: CASSASASGNTIYF
CDR3 DNA: TGCGCCAGCAGTGCTTCGGCCTCTGGAAACACCATATATTTT

clone size: few
D gene: -
J gene: TRBJ1-2
V gene: TRBV25-1
CDR3 protein: CASSDLIYGYTF
CDR3 DNA: TGTGCCAGCAGTGACTTGATCTATGGCTACACCTTC

clone size: many
D gene: -
J gene: TRBJ2-1
V gene: TRBV7-3
CDR3 protein: CASSFWGGHEQFF
CDR3 DNA: TGTGCCAGCAGCTTCTGGGGGGGCCATGAGCAGTTCTTC

clone size: many
D gene: -
J gene: TRBJ2-1
V gene: TRBV5-6
CDR3 protein: CASSLISPVYNEQFF
CDR3 DNA: TGTGCCAGCAGCTTGATTAGCCCGGTCTACAATGAGCAGTTCTTC

clone size: many
D gene: -
J gene: TRBJ1-1
V gene: TRBV7-3
CDR3 protein: CASSPTGSTEAFF
CDR3 DNA: TGTGCCAGCAGCCCGACAGGTTCCACTGAAGCTTTCTTT

clone size: -
D gene: -
J gene: TRBJ2-7
V gene: TRBV12-3/TRBV12-4
CDR3 protein: CASSPPRAGGTYEQYF
CDR3 DNA: TGTGCCAGCAGTCCTCCTCGGGCTGGGGGCACCTACGAGCAGTACTTC

clone size: once
D gene: TRBD1
J gene: TRBJ1-1
V gene: TRBV10-3
CDR3 protein: CAISGRQGAELTEAFF
CDR3 DNA: TGTGCCATCAGTGGAAGACAGGGCGCGGAACTAACGGAAGCTTTCTTT

clone size: many
D gene: TRBD1
J gene: TRBJ2-1
V gene: TRBV9
CDR3 protein: CASSVDPGQGQFF
CDR3 DNA: TGTGCCAGCAGCGTAGACCCCGGACAGGGCCAGTTCTTC

clone size: many
D gene: -
J gene: TRBJ1-1
V gene: TRBV6-1
CDR3 protein: CASSGPENTEAFF
CDR3 DNA: TGTGCCAGCAGCGGACCTGAGAACACTGAAGCTTTCTTT

clone size: -
D gene: -
J gene: TRBJ1-1
V gene: TRBV6-5
CDR3 protein: CASSYSPGGGPNTEAFF
CDR3 DNA: TGTGCCAGCAGTTACTCCCCGGGGGGGGGACCGAACACTGAAGCTTTCTTT

clone size: -
D gene: -
J gene: TRBJ2-7
V gene: TRBV5-1
CDR3 protein: CASSLDIQYEQYF
CDR3 DNA: TGCGCCAGCAGCTTGGACATTCAATACGAGCAGTACTTC

clone size: many
D gene: -
J gene: TRBJ1-2
V gene: TRBV18
CDR3 protein: CASSQADYYGYTF
CDR3 DNA: TGTGCCAGCTCCCAGGCAGACTACTATGGCTACACCTTC

clone size: few
D gene: -
J gene: TRBJ1-3
V gene: TRBV30
CDR3 protein: CAWNIAEAGNTIYF
CDR3 DNA: TGTGCCTGGAACATTGCAGAGGCTGGAAACACCATATATTTT

clone size: -
D gene: TRBD1
J gene: TRBJ1-2
V gene: TRBV6-1
CDR3 protein: CASSHGGGGSTYGYTF
CDR3 DNA: TGTGCCAGCAGCCACGGGGGAGGGGGCTCGACCTATGGCTACACCTTC

clone size: -
D gene: -
J gene: TRBJ1-2
V gene: TRBV15
CDR3 protein: CATSPIGGGYGYTF
CDR3 DNA: TGTGCCACCAGCCCGATCGGAGGGGGCTATGGCTACACCTTC

clone size: many
D gene: TRBD1
J gene: TRBJ1-2
V gene: TRBV20-1
CDR3 protein: CSAGQIPGQIYGYTF
CDR3 DNA: TGCAGTGCTGGACAAATACCGGGACAGATCTATGGCTACACCTTC

clone size: -
D gene: TRBD1
J gene: TRBJ1-2
V gene: TRBV12-3/TRBV12-4
CDR3 protein: CASSYGDSDRYGYTF
CDR3 DNA: TGTGCCAGCAGTTATGGGGACAGCGATCGCTATGGCTACACCTTC

clone size: many
D gene: TRBD1
J gene: TRBJ2-7
V gene: TRBV6-2/TRBV6-3
CDR3 protein: CASSSSGTGKYEQYF
CDR3 DNA: TGTGCCAGCAGTTCCTCCGGGACAGGCAAATACGAGCAGTACTTC

clone size: many
D gene: TRBD2
J gene: TRBJ2-3
V gene: TRBV25-1
CDR3 protein: CASSEFTSGGSTDTQYF
CDR3 DNA: TGTGCCAGCAGTGAATTTACTAGCGGGGGGAGCACAGATACGCAGTATTTT

clone size: -
D gene: -
J gene: TRBJ1-3
V gene: TRBV6-9
CDR3 protein: CASSYNPADVINSGNTIYF
CDR3 DNA: TGTGCCAGCAGTTATAACCCGGCCGACGTAATAAACTCTGGAAACACCATATATTTT

clone size: few
D gene: -
J gene: TRBJ1-2
V gene: TRBV5-6
CDR3 protein: CASSPGLGLTIHGYTF
CDR3 DNA: TGTGCCAGCAGCCCCGGTCTGGGACTAACTATTCATGGCTACACCTTC

clone size: many
D gene: -
J gene: TRBJ2-1
V gene: TRBV2
CDR3 protein: CASSLTGGVNEQFF
CDR3 DNA: TGTGCCAGCAGCCTGACCGGTGGGGTCAATGAGCAGTTCTTC

clone size: -
D gene: -
J gene: TRBJ2-5
V gene: TRBV6-1
CDR3 protein: CASTPGGGGRGETQYF
CDR3 DNA: TGTGCCAGCACCCCGGGAGGAGGGGGCCGGGGAGAGACCCAGTACTTC

clone size: many
D gene: -
J gene: TRBJ1-1
V gene: TRBV5-1
CDR3 protein: CASSPGSGQAEAFF
CDR3 DNA: TGCGCCAGCAGCCCTGGATCGGGGCAGGCTGAAGCTTTCTTT

clone size: few
D gene: TRBD1
J gene: TRBJ2-5
V gene: TRBV7-9
CDR3 protein: CASNSGGAETQYF
CDR3 DNA: TGTGCCAGCAACTCAGGGGGAGCGGAGACCCAGTACTTC

clone size: many
D gene: -
J gene: TRBJ2-3
V gene: TRBV12-3/TRBV12-4
CDR3 protein: CASGFADTQYF
CDR3 DNA: TGTGCCAGCGGGTTCGCAGATACGCAGTATTTT

clone size: many
D gene: -
J gene: TRBJ2-2
V gene: TRBV12-3/TRBV12-4
CDR3 protein: CASSYVRVGTGELFF
CDR3 DNA: TGTGCCAGCAGTTACGTCAGGGTTGGCACCGGGGAGCTGTTTTTT

clone size: few
D gene: TRBD2
J gene: TRBJ2-7
V gene: TRBV19
CDR3 protein: CASSITGAAGEQYF
CDR3 DNA: TGTGCCAGTAGTATCACGGGAGCAGCGGGGGAGCAGTACTTC

clone size: many
D gene: -
J gene: TRBJ1-4
V gene: TRBV30
CDR3 protein: CAWSVGSLEKLFF
CDR3 DNA: TGTGCCTGGAGTGTGGGCAGCCTAGAAAAACTGTTTTTT

clone size: -
D gene: -
J gene: TRBJ1-5
V gene: TRBV2
CDR3 protein: CASKGQSNQPQHF
CDR3 DNA: TGTGCCAGCAAAGGACAGTCCAATCAGCCCCAGCATTTT

clone size: many
D gene: -
J gene: TRBJ2-2
V gene: TRBV6-1
CDR3 protein: CASSEVNTGELFF
CDR3 DNA: TGTGCCAGCAGTGAAGTGAACACCGGGGAGCTGTTTTTT

clone size: many
D gene: TRBD1
J gene: TRBJ2-1
V gene: TRBV10-3
CDR3 protein: CAIRGQGQNEQFF
CDR3 DNA: TGTGCCATCAGAGGACAGGGGCAGAATGAGCAGTTCTTC